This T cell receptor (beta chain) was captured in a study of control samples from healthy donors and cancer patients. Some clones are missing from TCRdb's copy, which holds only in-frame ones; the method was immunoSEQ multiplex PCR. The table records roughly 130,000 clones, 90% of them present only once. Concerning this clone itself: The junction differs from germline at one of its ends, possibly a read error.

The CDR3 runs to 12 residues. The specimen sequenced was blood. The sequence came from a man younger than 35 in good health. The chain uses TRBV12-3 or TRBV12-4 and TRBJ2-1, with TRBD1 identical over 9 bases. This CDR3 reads CASSLGTGEPFF. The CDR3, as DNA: TGTGCCAGCAGTTTAGGGACAGGGGAGCCGTTCTTC.